This T cell receptor beta chain was recorded in a study of T cell responses to AZD1222 COVID-19 vaccine. Study-wide findings and caveats: Spike as a whole was targeted by vaccine-associated CD4 TCRs, dominant at 160-218 and 743-854. Repertoires were sampled only after the peak T cell response. Donors were mostly white British, more females; clonal diversity possibly underestimated. Only five or six individuals given AZD1222 were seropositive at baseline.

Generated by immunoSEQ multiplex PCR, the TCRdb table keeps only in-frame clones and is missing some. Of around 74,000 clones listed, about 92% were seen once; the top ten hold under 7.5%. Germline CDR1 reads SGHDN; CDR2 reads FVKESK. Trimming cost V 0 bases and J 4 bases, with 6 bases left between them. CDR3 size: 13 residues. Worth noting for this clone: What it binds is unknown.

The source of this sequence is an adult in good health. V is TRBV14 and J is TRBJ1-2; no clear D. The sequencing used peripheral blood, collected on day 0 of MenACWY control vaccination. The CDR3 protein is CASSQDPGYGYTF. The CDR3 coding sequence is TGTGCCAGCAGCCAAGATCCAGGCTATGGCTACACCTTC.